Following are 13 T cell receptor beta chains from one sample sequenced in a study of beta chain features in type 1 diabetes. Reverse transcription of all isolated RNA meant that expressed TCRB transcripts were sequenced. Using immunoSEQ multiplex PCR, the repertoire was profiled, and TCRdb retains in-frame clones only, with some absent. Counted here are a few hundred thousand clones, around 15% occurring once; the ten biggest clones make up roughly 0.017%. Input material: naive CD4+ T cells from blood. These receptors originate from a woman younger than 30 in good health.

The table lists this clone with a few counts. The chain is built from TRBV19 and TRBJ2-3; 9 bases align to TRBD2. The CDR3 consists of 18 residues. Per germline, CDR1 LNHDA and CDR2 SQIVND (reference sequence). V dropped 6 bases and J dropped 5; count of bases not matched to a gene: 18. CDR3 DNA: TGTGCCAGTAGCAACCCCAGCGGGAGGCCCATCATAAGAGATACGCAGTATTTT. Its translation: CASSNPSGRPIIRDTQYF.

Concerning this clone: The same CDR3 can be traced to other DNA sequences in this sample. V and J are TRBV30 and TRBJ2-1; D is undetermined. Trimming removed 0 bases at V and 7 bases at J, with 4 bases between. CDR3 length equals 11 residues. Germline V gene lookup returns CDR1 GTSNPN and CDR2 SVGIG (reference sequence). For the CDR3, the DNA is TGTGCCTGGAGTGTGTATAATGAGCAGTTCTTC. Its translation: CAWSVYNEQFF.

The CDR3 sequence: CALGRDGVYEQYF. In nucleotides, the CDR3 is TGTGCCTTAGGCCGGGATGGGGTCTACGAGCAGTACTTC. J is TRBJ2-7 and V is TRBV10-3; D is possibly TRBD2 (5 bases). In germline, CDR1 is ENHRY, CDR2 SYGVKD. The CDR3 extends over 13 amino acids. V was cut by 11 bases and J by 3 bases, with 17 bases left in between.

The V and J genes are TRBV30 and TRBJ1-5; TRBD1 might be the D (5 bases). The CDR3 length is 14 residues. V was clipped by 0 bases and J by 7 bases, with 13 bases between them. Germline loops: CDR1 GTSNPN, CDR2 SVGIG (reference sequence). The CDR3 DNA is TGTGCCTGGAGTGTATCGGGGGGTGGACAGCCCCAGCATTTT. It codes for CAWSVSGGGQPQHF.

The chain's CDR3 is CASSQRGAGGKNIQYF. The CDR3 DNA is TGTGCCAGCAGCCAACGTGGCGCCGGGGGCAAAAACATTCAGTACTTC. The chain recombines TRBV11-2 with TRBJ2-4; D is perhaps TRBD2 (6 bases). V was clipped by 5 bases and J by 3 bases, with 17 bases between them. This CDR3 has 16 residues. Per germline, CDR1 SGHAT and CDR2 FQNNGV.

This clone came up a few times. This rearrangement joins TRBV29-1 to TRBJ2-1; 7 positions agree with TRBD2. The trim removed 4 bases at V and 6 bases at J, leaving 9 bases unmatched. The CDR3 runs to 14 residues. Germline CDR1 is SQVTM and CDR2 is ANQGSEA. The CDR3 region is CSVVRLAAPNEQFF. The DNA of the CDR3 is TGCAGCGTTGTGCGGCTAGCGGCCCCCAATGAGCAGTTCTTC.

The chain carries TRBV6-5 and TRBJ1-2, with D maybe TRBD1 (5 bases). Germline CDR1 is MNHEY and CDR2 is SVGAGI. The CDR3 sequence is 14 residues long. Between the trimmed V and J ends, which lost 9 bases and 3 bases, there was a span of 17 bases. The CDR3 DNA reads TGTGCCAGTAGAATGAGTAGGGGCCACTATGGCTACACCTTC. Translation: CASRMSRGHYGYTF.

This clone was observed a few times. Written as DNA, the CDR3 is TGTGCCACCAGCAGTTCCGGGACAGTCACCCGAGGGACCCAGTACTTC. Residues: CATSSSGTVTRGTQYF. The chain links TRBV15 to TRBJ2-5, with 7 bases fitting TRBD1. The CDR3 has 16 residues. Trimming took 3 bases from V and 7 from J; bases not matched to a gene: 14. Germline values: CDR1 LNHNV, CDR2 YYDKDF (reference sequence). Together with reference TRBV15 and TRBJ2-5, the CDR3 gives the full variable domain: DAMVIQNPRYQVTQFGKPVTLSCSQTLNHNVMYWYQQKSSQAPKLLFHYYDKDFNNEADTPDNFQSRRPNTSFCFLDIRSPGLGDTAMYLCATSSSGTVTRGTQYFGPGTRLLVL.

This chain connects TRBV29-1 to TRBJ1-2; no definite D call. Per the germline V gene, CDR1 is SQVTM and CDR2 is ANQGSEA. V lost 1 base to trimming and J lost 5 bases, with 14 bases between them. The CDR3 totals 14 residues. The CDR3, as DNA: TGCAGCGTTGAAGGTAAACCAAACCGGTATGGCTACACCTTC. It codes for CSVEGKPNRYGYTF.

This clone has only a few counts. The genes are TRBV28 and TRBJ2-7; a weak D match, TRBD1 (5 bases). The length of the CDR3 is 14 residues. V was clipped by 3 bases and J by 0 bases, with 9 bases between them. The germline CDR1 and CDR2 sequences are MDHEN and SYDVKM. CDR3 amino acids: CASSFRERSYEQYF. Here the CDR3 DNA reads TGTGCCAGCAGTTTCAGGGAACGCTCCTACGAGCAGTACTTC.

The chain has TRBV28 and TRBJ1-1, with unresolved D. V was shortened by 8 bases and J by 0 bases, with 7 bases between the two germline ends. Germline CDR1 reads MDHEN; CDR2 reads SYDVKM. The CDR3 is made up of 12 amino acids. The CDR3 is CASEGLNTEAFF. In nucleotides, the CDR3 is TGTGCCAGCGAGGGATTGAACACTGAAGCTTTCTTT.

The table lists this clone with a few counts. This chain links TRBV7-9 with TRBJ2-3, with 13 bases that match TRBD2. V was clipped by 5 bases and J by 8 bases; unmatched bases: 10. Germline CDR1 is SEHNR and CDR2 is FQNEAQ (reference sequence). The CDR3 extends over 16 amino acids. In nucleotides, the CDR3 is TGTGCCAGCAGCCTACTACTAGCGGGAGGGCCGGGTACGCAGTATTTT. As protein: CASSLLLAGGPGTQYF.

The chain is built from TRBV4-1 and TRBJ1-2; the match to TRBD1 covers 7 bases. V shed 5 bases, J shed 0 bases, and the junction held 9 bases outside the gene matches. CDR1 is MGHRA and CDR2 is YSYEKL in the germline V gene. The CDR3 sequence is 16 residues long. The CDR3 nucleotides are TGCGCCAGCAGCTCGACAGGGAAGCTCCCTAACTATGGCTACACCTTC. Translation: CASSSTGKLPNYGYTF.